A selection of T cell receptor beta chains follows, all from one sample in a study of regulatory T cells in long-lasting Graves disease. Using its own MiXCR run on the multiplex PCR reads, TCRdb lists one record per CDR3 protein. The sample yields some 340,000 distinct CDR3 sequences, roughly 20% seen once. The specimen comprised peripheral blood mononuclear cells (PBMCs), sampled when the disease was refractory, from a patient treated with antithyroid drugs. Receptor source: a woman in her forties with Graves disease. CDR3s include the opening cysteine and the closing phenylalanine or tryptophan. Each record gives: D gene, V gene, J gene, clone size, CDR3 protein, CDR3 DNA. The D gene is left open where the match is weak. Clone size, where shown, is once, few, many, or a class for clones that have expanded.

>NA|TRBV2|TRBJ2-7|many
CASRYNLPYEQYF
TGTGCCAGCAGGTATAACTTACCCTACGAGCAGTACTTC
>TRBD2|TRBV15|TRBJ2-5|NA
CATSRGWGGQETQYF
TGTGCCACCAGCAGAGGATGGGGGGGCCAAGAGACCCAGTACTTC
>NA|TRBV28|TRBJ1-4|few
CASTLPGLGEKLFF
TGTGCCAGCACCCTCCCCGGGTTGGGCGAAAAACTGTTTTTT
>NA|TRBV7-8|TRBJ1-1|many
CASSLVSSVNTEAFF
TGTGCCAGCAGCTTAGTAAGTTCGGTCAACACTGAAGCTTTCTTT
>TRBD1|TRBV5-1|TRBJ1-1|NA
CASSLPGTGINTEAFF
TGCGCCAGCAGCCTTCCCGGGACAGGAATAAACACTGAAGCTTTCTTT
>NA|TRBV29-1|TRBJ2-3|few
CSVEEVYTQYF
TGCAGCGTTGAAGAAGTTTATACGCAGTATTTT
>NA|TRBV28|TRBJ2-2|many
CASSFRRINTGELFF
TGTGCCAGCAGTTTTCGACGGATCAACACCGGGGAGCTGTTTTTT
>TRBD2|TRBV6-5|TRBJ2-7|NA
CASSYSGYSGTPYEQYF
TGTGCCAGCAGTTACTCGGGGTATAGCGGGACTCCCTACGAGCAGTACTTC
>NA|TRBV28|TRBJ2-7|NA
CASSPIQWQGSYEQYF
TGTGCCAGCAGCCCTATTCAGTGGCAGGGGAGCTACGAGCAGTACTTC
>NA|TRBV7-3|TRBJ1-1|few
CASKKSTGNTEAFF
TGTGCCAGCAAAAAATCTACAGGGAACACTGAAGCTTTCTTT
>TRBD2|TRBV28|TRBJ2-5|many
CASSGFGAGAQETQYF
TGTGCCAGCAGTGGGTTTGGAGCGGGGGCCCAAGAGACCCAGTACTTC
>NA|TRBV2|TRBJ1-3|NA
CASSEWGTFSGNTIYF
TGTGCCAGCAGTGAATGGGGGACCTTTTCTGGAAACACCATATATTTT
>NA|TRBV2|TRBJ2-3|few
CASSEFEGIRTDTQYF
TGTGCCAGCAGTGAATTCGAAGGAATTCGCACAGATACGCAGTATTTT
>TRBD2|TRBV5-1|TRBJ2-2|few
CASENSGTNTGELFF
TGCGCCAGCGAAAATAGCGGGACGAACACCGGGGAGCTGTTTTTT
>NA|TRBV5-1|TRBJ1-2|many
CASSLYSANYGYTF
TGCGCCAGCAGCTTGTATTCAGCTAACTATGGCTACACCTTC
>NA|TRBV6-1|TRBJ1-2|many
CASSEVPGEGYTF
TGTGCCAGCAGTGAAGTGCCGGGGGAGGGCTACACCTTC
>NA|TRBV5-1|TRBJ2-7|many
CASSLFLASYEQYF
TGCGCCAGCAGCTTGTTTCTAGCCTCCTACGAGCAGTACTTC
>TRBD2|TRBV15|TRBJ2-7|few
CATSIKRESGYEQYF
TGTGCCACCAGCATAAAGCGGGAGTCAGGCTACGAGCAGTACTTC
>NA|TRBV5-1|TRBJ2-2|NA
CASSLASSGELFF
TGCGCCAGCAGCTTGGCAAGCTCCGGGGAGCTGTTTTTT
>NA|TRBV3-1|TRBJ1-1|many
CASSQGTNTEAFF
TGTGCCAGCAGCCAAGGGACTAACACTGAAGCTTTCTTT
>NA|TRBV3-1|TRBJ2-1|few
CASSPLAGNNEQFF
TGTGCCAGCAGCCCGCTGGCGGGGAACAATGAGCAGTTCTTC
>NA|TRBV28|TRBJ1-6|many
CASSNDSPPLHF
TGTGCCAGCAGTAATGACAGCCCACCCCTCCACTTT
>NA|TRBV28|TRBJ2-7|many
CASSLYGGGGFYEQYF
TGTGCCAGCAGTTTATATGGGGGAGGGGGATTCTACGAGCAGTACTTC
>NA|TRBV5-1|TRBJ1-1|NA
CASSSTGSSTEAFF
TGCGCCAGCAGCTCGACCGGCTCGAGCACTGAAGCTTTCTTT
>NA|TRBV19|TRBJ2-2|NA
CASRTDTGELFF
TGTGCCAGTAGGACAGACACCGGGGAGCTGTTTTTT
>TRBD2|TRBV6-1|TRBJ2-2|NA
CASSHTSASTGELFF
TGTGCCAGCAGCCATACTAGCGCGAGCACCGGGGAGCTGTTTTTT
>NA|TRBV7-9|TRBJ2-7|few
CASSLDGVGEQYF
TGTGCCAGCAGCCTAGATGGGGTGGGGGAGCAGTACTTC
>NA|TRBV24-1|TRBJ2-5|many
CATSEGDDYQETQYF
TGTGCCACCAGTGAAGGGGACGACTACCAAGAGACCCAGTACTTC
>NA|TRBV7-2|TRBJ1-2|few
CASSPGGFGHTF
TGTGCCAGCAGCCCGGGCGGGTTTGGGCACACCTTC
>TRBD2|TRBV5-1|TRBJ2-5|few
CASSLMGPSGSSETQYF
TGCGCCAGCAGCTTGATGGGCCCTAGCGGGAGCTCAGAGACCCAGTACTTC
>TRBD2|TRBV20-1|TRBJ2-7|NA
CSARPGLGRRSSYEQYF
TGCAGTGCTAGACCGGGACTAGGTCGGAGGAGCTCCTACGAGCAGTACTTC
>NA|TRBV28|TRBJ2-7|many
CASSFFRWAGVYEQYF
TGTGCCAGCAGTTTCTTTAGGTGGGCAGGGGTTTACGAGCAGTACTTC
>TRBD2|TRBV7-2|TRBJ2-3|NA
CASSKLLAGALDTQYF
TGTGCCAGCAGCAAACTTCTAGCGGGAGCACTAGATACGCAGTATTTT
>TRBD2|TRBV20-1|TRBJ2-4|NA
CSARDSGTKNIQYF
TGCAGTGCTAGAGATAGCGGGACGAAAAACATTCAGTACTTC
>NA|TRBV6-1|TRBJ2-5|medium-sized
CASSTTWRAGETQYF
TGTGCCAGCAGTACTACCTGGAGGGCCGGGGAGACCCAGTACTTC
>NA|TRBV14|TRBJ2-5|NA
CASSLLRLGAETQYF
TGTGCCAGCAGCCTACTCCGCCTAGGGGCCGAGACCCAGTACTTC
>TRBD2|TRBV28|TRBJ2-7|many
CASSFHGYREAGSYEQYF
TGTGCCAGCAGTTTCCACGGCTACCGGGAGGCGGGATCCTACGAGCAGTACTTC
>TRBD2|TRBV10-1|TRBJ2-3|NA
CASSETSGGPDTQYF
TGCGCCAGCAGTGAAACTAGCGGGGGCCCAGATACGCAGTATTTT
>TRBD1|TRBV7-9|TRBJ1-6|many
CASTGTGDSPLHF
TGTGCCAGCACCGGGACAGGGGATTCACCCCTCCACTTT
>TRBD2|TRBV20-1|TRBJ2-1|few
CSATSGSSYNEQFF
TGCAGTGCTACTAGCGGGAGCTCCTACAATGAGCAGTTCTTC
>TRBD2|TRBV20-1|TRBJ2-7|few
CSARPILAEDYEQYF
TGCAGTGCTAGACCCATACTAGCGGAAGATTACGAGCAGTACTTC
>NA|TRBV6-1|TRBJ2-4|many
CASSAQIGRGAEAKNIQYF
TGTGCCAGCAGCGCCCAGATCGGGAGAGGGGCCGAGGCCAAAAACATTCAGTACTTC